These 22 T cell receptor beta chains share one sample of origin, sequenced in a study of blood T cell repertoires in COVID-19. The method was immunoSEQ multiplex PCR; TCRdb's version includes in-frame clones alone and lacks a portion of them. The sample yields 350,000 to 450,000 clones, around nine tenths seen once. The specimen sequenced was PBMCs or T cells enriched from blood (not recorded which). The receptors were sampled from a woman younger than 30 who had been exposed to COVID-19.

In nucleotides, the CDR3 is TGTGCCATCTCACGGGGAGGAGCAGATACGCAGTATTTT. Translation gives CAISRGGADTQYF. The V and J genes are TRBV10-3 and TRBJ2-3; TRBD2 might be the D (6 bases). Germline lookup yields CDR1 ENHRY and CDR2 SYGVKD. V was trimmed by 8 bases and J by 4 bases, leaving 13 bases between them. The CDR3 runs 13 residues.

The genes are TRBV5-5 and TRBJ2-3; TRBD2 matches 10 bases. The V gene's germline CDR1 is SGHKS and CDR2 YYEKEE (reference sequence). The CDR3 totals 15 residues. V lost 6 bases and J lost 1; bases outside the gene matches: 5. This chain's CDR3 is CASIDGTSGTDTQYF. DNA for the CDR3: TGTGCCAGCATCGACGGGACTAGCGGCACAGATACGCAGTATTTT. The full variable domain, its missing parts supplied by reference TRBV5-5 and TRBJ2-3, is DAGVTQSPTHLIKTRGQQVTLRCSPISGHKSVSWYQQVLGQGPQFIFQYYEKEERGRGNFPDRFSARQFPNYSSELNVNALLLGDSALYLCASIDGTSGTDTQYFGPGTRLTVL.

The V and J genes are TRBV5-1 and TRBJ1-4; D perhaps matches TRBD1 (5 bases). Germline CDR1 is SGHRS and CDR2 is YFSETQ. CDR3 size: 15 residues. Between the trimmed V and J ends, which lost 4 bases and 5 bases, there was a span of 15 bases. CDR3 in amino acids: CASSPGQGLNEKLFF. The CDR3 DNA reads as TGCGCCAGCAGCCCGGGCCAGGGTCTGAATGAAAAACTGTTTTTT.

The chain joins TRBV3-1 (or the pseudogene TRBV3-2) to TRBJ2-7; 10 nucleotides line up with TRBD1. This CDR3 contains 17 residues. Germline assignment: CDR1 LGHDT and CDR2 YNNKEL (reference sequence). The J segment lost 3 bases and the V segment lost 3 bases, leaving 11 bases of the junction unmatched. The CDR3 protein is CASSHLGQGGFYYEQYF. The CDR3 DNA reads as TGTGCCAGCAGCCACCTCGGACAGGGGGGATTTTACTACGAGCAGTACTTC.

This clone has only one observation. This chain joins TRBV5-1 and TRBJ2-7, with a possible D match to TRBD2 (5 bases). The CDR3 contains 15 residues. Germline lookup yields CDR1 SGHRS and CDR2 YFSETQ. The ends were cut back, 4 bases at V and 1 base at J, with 15 bases in the middle. Written as DNA, the CDR3 is TGCGCCAGCAGCCCGGAAGGAGGACGTTCCTACGAGCAGTACTTC. This translates into CASSPEGGRSYEQYF.

The chain uses TRBV19 and TRBJ1-4, with 7 bases that match TRBD1. Germline V gives CDR1 LNHDA, CDR2 SQIVND (reference sequence). The CDR3 has 16 amino acids. V lost 6 bases, J lost 5 bases, and 12 bases stayed unmatched. Here the CDR3 reads CASSFLTGTANEKLFF. In nucleotides, the CDR3 is TGTGCCAGTAGCTTCTTAACCGGGACAGCGAATGAAAAACTGTTTTTT.

J is TRBJ1-5 and V is TRBV7-8; 8 bases are a match to TRBD1. V was clipped by 1 base and J by 5 bases; unmatched bases: 7. This CDR3 comprises 16 residues. CDR1 and CDR2 (germline): SGHVS, FQNEAQ. CDR3 loop: CASSLGYRGNYQPQHF. CDR3 in DNA: TGTGCCAGCAGCTTAGGATACAGGGGGAATTATCAGCCCCAGCATTTT.

This clone was detected only a few times. The CDR3: CASSTDGLGPGNTIYF. For the CDR3, the DNA is TGTGCCAGCTCAACAGACGGATTGGGGCCAGGAAACACCATATATTTT. The chain employs TRBV18 and TRBJ1-3, with D perhaps TRBD1 (5 bases). Germline values: CDR1 KGHSH, CDR2 LQKENI. V lost 5 bases and J 4 bases, leaving 18 bases between the germline ends. CDR3 length: 16 amino acids.

CDR3 protein: CASSTRSNQPQHF. CDR3 bases: TGTGCCAGCAGCACAAGAAGCAATCAGCCCCAGCATTTT. V usage is TRBV5-8 and J usage is TRBJ1-5; D gene unclear. V gave up 4 bases and J gave up 1 base, with 6 bases separating them. The CDR3 is 13 residues long. Germline loops: CDR1 SGHTS, CDR2 YDEGEE.

The chain uses TRBV3-1 (or the pseudogene TRBV3-2) and TRBJ1-6, with D unclear. CDR3 length: 13 residues. Germline assignment: CDR1 LGHDT and CDR2 YNNKEL (reference sequence). Trimming removed 3 bases at V and 10 bases at J, with 10 bases between. The CDR3 is CASSQGVESPLHF. CDR3 in DNA: TGTGCCAGCAGCCAGGGAGTGGAATCACCCCTCCACTTT.

V usage is TRBV5-4 and J usage is TRBJ2-2, with TRBD2 matching over 13 bases. Germline lookup yields CDR1 SGHNT and CDR2 YYREEE (reference sequence). The CDR3 covers 17 residues. V gave up 3 bases and J gave up 1 base; unmatched junction bases: 3. The chain's CDR3 is CASSSGTSGVNTGELFF. DNA for the CDR3: TGTGCCAGCAGCTCGGGGACTAGCGGGGTGAACACCGGGGAGCTGTTTTTT.

This chain links TRBV11-2 with TRBJ1-1; the match to TRBD1 covers 9 bases. The CDR3 has 15 residues. With V trimmed by 5 bases and J by 1 base, 5 bases remained unmatched. Germline loops: CDR1 SGHAT, CDR2 FQNNGV. The CDR3 coding sequence is TGTGCCAGCAGCGTATCGGGACAGGGGAACACTGAAGCTTTCTTT. Amino acids: CASSVSGQGNTEAFF.

This rearrangement joins TRBV27 to TRBJ1-1; 8 bases fit TRBD1. The germline V gene encodes CDR1 MNHEY and CDR2 SMNVEV (reference sequence). The J segment lost 3 bases and the V segment lost 9 bases, leaving 9 bases of the junction unmatched. This CDR3 is 14 amino acids long. CDR3 protein: CASSNRGWDTEAFF. DNA of the CDR3: TGTGCCAGTTCAAACAGGGGGTGGGACACTGAAGCTTTCTTT.

The chain couples TRBV28 to TRBJ1-2; 7 nucleotides align to TRBD1. The junction had 9 bases not matched to a gene; V was cut back by 6 bases and J by 2 bases. The CDR3 length is 15 residues. The germline CDR1 and CDR2 sequences are MDHEN and SYDVKM. The CDR3 DNA reads as TGTGCCAGCAGATCGACAGGGTCCGGAAACTATGGCTACACCTTC. Amino acids: CASRSTGSGNYGYTF.

In its sample, this clone was seen once. Other DNA variants within this sample encode the same CDR3. The chain employs TRBV12-3 or TRBV12-4 and TRBJ1-5; D possibly corresponds to TRBD1 (6 bases). The germline V and J ends were trimmed by 3 bases and 7 bases, with 10 bases remaining between them. The CDR3 loop spans 13 amino acids. For the CDR3, the DNA is TGTGCCAGCAGTTTGGAGGGGGGGCAGCCCCAGCATTTT. Translated, it gives CASSLEGGQPQHF.

This chain uses TRBV9 with TRBJ1-2, with 10 bases identical to TRBD1. Germline CDR1 and CDR2: SGDLS and YYNGEE. CDR3 length: 15 amino acids. The V segment lost 4 bases and the J segment 4 bases; nucleotides outside the gene matches: 7. The CDR3 sequence: CASSPWTGGGYGYTF. For the CDR3, the DNA is TGTGCCAGCAGCCCGTGGACAGGGGGAGGCTATGGCTACACCTTC.

The chain links TRBV5-1 to TRBJ2-7, with D unclear. The germline V gene encodes CDR1 SGHRS and CDR2 YFSETQ. CDR3 length equals 15 residues. V lost 4 bases, J lost 4 bases, and 18 bases lay in between. CDR3 nucleotides: TGCGCCAGCAGCATAGGCGGATTCAGATCTTACGAGCAGTACTTC. Translated, it gives CASSIGGFRSYEQYF. Variable domain in full (rest from reference TRBV5-1 and TRBJ2-7): KAGVTQTPRYLIKTRGQQVTLSCSPISGHRSVSWYQQTPGQGLQFLFEYFSETQRNKGNFPGRFSGRQFSNSRSEMNVSTLELGDSALYLCASSIGGFRSYEQYFGPGTRLTVT.

The chain joins TRBV27 to TRBJ2-5; 11 positions agree with TRBD2. V was pared by 6 bases and J by 2 bases, with 17 bases of the junction left unmatched. The CDR3 runs to 19 residues. The V gene's germline CDR1 is MNHEY and CDR2 SMNVEV (reference sequence). The CDR3 loop reads CASSPGYLGGLAVQETQYF. For the CDR3, the DNA is TGTGCCAGCAGCCCCGGATACTTAGGGGGACTAGCGGTACAAGAGACCCAGTACTTC.

The chain uses TRBV11-2 and TRBJ2-7, with D perhaps TRBD2 (6 bases). Trimming pared 3 bases from V and 6 bases from J, leaving 21 bases between. CDR3 size: 16 residues. The V gene's germline CDR1 is SGHAT and CDR2 FQNNGV. CDR3 protein: CASSFLLAPPPGEQYF. Here the CDR3 DNA reads TGTGCCAGCAGCTTCCTACTAGCTCCCCCCCCTGGCGAGCAGTACTTC.

V gene TRBV11-2 combines with J gene TRBJ2-5, with 8 bases fitting TRBD2. The ends lost 4 bases at V and 5 bases at J; junction bases unmatched: 9. Germline-derived CDR1 and CDR2 are SGHAT and FQNNGV. CDR3 length equals 15 residues. The CDR3 spells CASSSPAGAGETQYF. DNA for the CDR3: TGTGCCAGCAGCTCCCCAGCGGGAGCGGGGGAGACCCAGTACTTC. Combining the CDR3 with reference TRBV11-2 and TRBJ2-5 gives the whole variable domain EAGVAQSPRYKIIEKRQSVAFWCNPISGHATLYWYQQILGQGPKLLIQFQNNGVVDDSQLPKDRFSAERLKGVDSTLKIQPAKLEDSAVYLCASSSPAGAGETQYFGPGTRLLVL.

The table lists this clone with a count of one. The same CDR3 can be traced to other DNA sequences in this sample. The chain recombines TRBV5-1 with TRBJ1-2, with D maybe TRBD1 (5 bases). The CDR3 runs to 13 residues. From germline, CDR1 is SGHRS and CDR2 YFSETQ. V dropped 2 bases and J dropped 4 bases, with 9 bases sitting between them. CDR3 DNA: TGCGCCAGCAGCTTAACAGGATCCTATGGCTACACCTTC. Translating it yields CASSLTGSYGYTF.

This clone has more than one count but fewer than ten. The chain combines TRBV9 with TRBJ1-2, with D maybe TRBD1 (6 bases). CDR3 length: 12 amino acids. Trimming took 3 bases from V and 10 from J, leaving 13 bases between them. Germline V gene lookup returns CDR1 SGDLS and CDR2 YYNGEE. CDR3 bases: TGTGCCAGCAGCGCGACGACAGGAGCCTACACCTTC. Protein product: CASSATTGAYTF.